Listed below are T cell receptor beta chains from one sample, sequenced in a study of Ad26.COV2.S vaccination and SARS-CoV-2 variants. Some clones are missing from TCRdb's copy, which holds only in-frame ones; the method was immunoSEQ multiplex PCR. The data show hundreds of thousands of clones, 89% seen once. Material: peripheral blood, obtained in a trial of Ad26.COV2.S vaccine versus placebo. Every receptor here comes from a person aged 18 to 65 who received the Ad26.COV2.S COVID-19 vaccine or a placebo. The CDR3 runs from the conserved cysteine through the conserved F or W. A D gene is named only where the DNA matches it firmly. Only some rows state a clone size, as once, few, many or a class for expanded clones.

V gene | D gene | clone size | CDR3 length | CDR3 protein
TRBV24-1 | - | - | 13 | CATSPGGADGYTF
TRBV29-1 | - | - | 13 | CSVAPQGDTEAFF
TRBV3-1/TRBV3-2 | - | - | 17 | CASSPGGWRTSTDTQYF
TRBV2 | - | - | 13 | CASSEGAGGGYTF
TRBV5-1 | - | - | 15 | CASSPPLEGLDEQYF
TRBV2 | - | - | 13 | CASSARAGTEAFF
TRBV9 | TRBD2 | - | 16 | CASSVGGLAVGDTQYF
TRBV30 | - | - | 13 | CAWTHSFNEKLFF
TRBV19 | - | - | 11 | CASKGNYGYTF
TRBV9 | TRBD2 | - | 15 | CASSAGTSGQETQYF
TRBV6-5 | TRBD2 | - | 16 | CASSYSPGGVQETQYF
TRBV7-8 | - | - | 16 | CASSLTTGSYNSPLHF
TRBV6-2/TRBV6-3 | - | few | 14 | CASSSQAPNQPQHF
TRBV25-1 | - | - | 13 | CASTLTGHYGYTF
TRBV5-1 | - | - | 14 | CASSLVRGTGELFF
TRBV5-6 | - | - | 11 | CASTGAYEQYF
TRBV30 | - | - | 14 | CAWSAGQVNNEQFF
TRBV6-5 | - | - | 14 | CASSYSPGREGYTF
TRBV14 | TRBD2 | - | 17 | CASSGRTSGSIGNEQFF
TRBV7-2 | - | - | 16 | CASTPRVGGSTDTQYF
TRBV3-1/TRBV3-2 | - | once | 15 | CASSQGGLAQETQYF
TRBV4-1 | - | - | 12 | CASSQGLYGYTF
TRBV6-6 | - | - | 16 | CASSYGDTYSGNTIYF
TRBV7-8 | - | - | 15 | CASSLAPGTPYEQYF
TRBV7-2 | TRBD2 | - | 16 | CASTPSLAASTDTQYF
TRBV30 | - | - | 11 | CAWELGETQYF
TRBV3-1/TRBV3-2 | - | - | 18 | CASSQGRRAEIAKNIQYF
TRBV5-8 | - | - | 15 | CASSLSPEGLYEQYF
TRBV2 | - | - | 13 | CASSLQGYGGQFF
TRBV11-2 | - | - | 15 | CASSLIGRRDSPLHF
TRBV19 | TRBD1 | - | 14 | CASSIGQGPEKLFF
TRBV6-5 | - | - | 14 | CASSSGGGSYGYTF
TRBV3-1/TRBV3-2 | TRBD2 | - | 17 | CASSQDSRGGQVNIQYF
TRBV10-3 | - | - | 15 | CAISERGDGTYEQYF
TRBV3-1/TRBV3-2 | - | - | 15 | CASSPSSGPGYGYTF
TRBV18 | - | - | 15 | CASSLRPDVGTEAFF
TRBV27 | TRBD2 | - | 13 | CASKRGGGDTQYF
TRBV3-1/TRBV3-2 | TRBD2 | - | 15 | CAMHRAGGRTYEQYF
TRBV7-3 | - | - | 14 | CASSLRLGGDTQYF
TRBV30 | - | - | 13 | CAWSPGTNQPQHF
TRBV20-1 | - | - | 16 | CSASDSPTNRGSKAFF
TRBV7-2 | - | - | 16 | CASFYPGQGRTDTQYF
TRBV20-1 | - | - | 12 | CSASGALETQYF
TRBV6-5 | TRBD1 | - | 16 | CASSSDRDPPLYEQYF
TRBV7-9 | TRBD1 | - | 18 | CASSKQTGGPPNTGELFF
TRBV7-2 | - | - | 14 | CASRPTRGQETQYF
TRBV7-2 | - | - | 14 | CASSWRDNNQPQHF
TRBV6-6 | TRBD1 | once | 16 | CASSYEGALARDTQYF
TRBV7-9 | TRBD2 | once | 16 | CASSPPAGPKYNEQFF
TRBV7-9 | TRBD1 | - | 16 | CASSFDRGSLYNEQFF
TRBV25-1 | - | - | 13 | CASSDRRADIQYF
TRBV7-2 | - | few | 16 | CASSSAWDSKNSPLHF
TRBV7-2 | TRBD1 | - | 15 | CASSLEGQGPDTQYF